These T cell receptor beta chains were read from a single sample in a study of T cell repertoires in cytomegalovirus infection. These TCRs are of unknown antigen specificity. In TCRdb, the reads were re-called with MiXCR into one record per CDR3 protein. The repertoire holds fewer than 1,000,000 distinct CDR3 sequences, with roughly 30% as singletons. Sequencing used cultured CD8+ T cells from PBMCs, obtained from culture after CMV antigen stimulation. These receptors came from a human donor in good health (CMV status not recorded). Some clones in this sample may be carry-over from other donors' samples. CDR3s include the opening cysteine and the closing phenylalanine or tryptophan. D genes are given only for firm matches. Clone size is given for some rows only: seen once, a few or many times, or a class if the clone is expanded.

j_call clone_size v_call d_call cdr3_aa cdr3_nt
TRBJ2-3 few TRBV11-3 - CASSLDSANTDTQYF TGTGCCAGCAGCTTAGATTCGGCGAACACAGATACGCAGTATTTT
TRBJ2-5 - TRBV12-3/TRBV12-4 TRBD1 CASLGQGETQYF TGTGCCAGCCTGGGACAGGGAGAGACCCAGTACTTC
TRBJ2-5 - TRBV9 - CASSVGVKYQETQYF TGTGCCAGCAGCGTAGGGGTGAAGTACCAAGAGACCCAGTACTTC
TRBJ2-3 few TRBV12-3/TRBV12-4 TRBD1 CASSLEVTGEGTDTQYF TGTGCCAGCAGTTTAGAAGTGACAGGGGAAGGGACAGATACGCAGTATTTT
TRBJ1-5 - TRBV27 - CASSPLRGNQPQHF TGTGCCAGCAGTCCCCTCCGGGGCAATCAGCCCCAGCATTTT
TRBJ1-2 few TRBV20-1 - CSASLPGENYGYTF TGCAGTGCTAGTCTACCGGGGGAAAACTATGGCTACACCTTC
TRBJ2-7 few TRBV6-5 - CASSYWDGGYEQYF TGTGCCAGCAGTTACTGGGATGGAGGCTACGAGCAGTACTTC
TRBJ2-1 few TRBV4-1 TRBD1 CASSQELRTGGINEQFF TGCGCCAGCAGCCAAGAGTTGAGGACAGGGGGTATCAATGAGCAGTTCTTC
TRBJ2-1 - TRBV7-9 TRBD2 CASSSPSGGRVRTHNEQFF TGTGCCAGCAGCTCCCCTAGCGGGGGGCGGGTCAGGACCCACAATGAGCAGTTCTTC
TRBJ1-1 few TRBV14 - CASSQESGSAFF TGTGCCAGCAGCCAAGAATCAGGTTCAGCTTTCTTT
TRBJ2-1 - TRBV5-1 - CASSLGPLPYNEQSF TGCGCCAGCAGCTTGGGACCCCTCCCTTACAATGAGCAGTCCTTC
TRBJ2-7 - TRBV6-1 - CASSVTGTRIYEQYF TGTGCCAGCAGTGTAACCGGGACACGGATCTACGAGCAGTACTTC
TRBJ1-2 many TRBV10-3 - CAISAIDMDRYGYTF TGTGCCATCAGTGCCATCGATATGGACAGATATGGCTACACCTTC
TRBJ1-5 many TRBV6-1 - CASSDYEVALGGGQPQHF TGTGCCAGCAGTGATTACGAAGTTGCGCTCGGGGGGGGTCAGCCCCAGCATTTT
TRBJ2-7 - TRBV7-2 - CASSRWTEYEQYF TGTGCCAGCAGCCGCTGGACCGAATACGAGCAGTACTTC
TRBJ2-1 - TRBV29-1 - CSVEQGRQFF TGCAGCGTTGAGCAGGGACGGCAGTTCTTC
TRBJ2-2 few TRBV15 - CATTGGDTGELFF TGTGCCACCACTGGGGGAGACACCGGGGAGCTGTTTTTT
TRBJ2-2 - TRBV7-9 TRBD1 CASSVGQGVGTGELFF TGTGCCAGCAGCGTGGGACAGGGAGTTGGAACCGGGGAGCTGTTTTTT
TRBJ2-1 - TRBV6-1 - CASSEWIYANEQFF TGTGCCAGCAGTGAATGGATCTATGCCAATGAGCAGTTCTTC
TRBJ1-1 - TRBV7-6 - CASSFSVDTEAFF TGTGCCAGCAGCTTTTCAGTGGACACTGAAGCTTTCTTT
TRBJ2-3 - TRBV27 TRBD2 CASSFYGGYNTDTQYF TGTGCCAGCAGTTTTTACGGGGGGTATAACACAGATACGCAGTATTTT
TRBJ1-6 few TRBV6-2/TRBV6-3 - CASSPRDTESYNSPLHF TGTGCCAGCAGTCCCCGAGACACCGAGTCCTATAATTCACCCCTCCACTTT
TRBJ1-5 - TRBV27 - CASNVLGSNQPQHF TGTGCCAGCAATGTTTTAGGTTCCAATCAGCCCCAGCATTTT
TRBJ2-7 - TRBV6-8 - CASSGDILLLNEQYF TGTGCCAGCAGCGGCGATATACTCTTATTAAACGAGCAGTACTTC
TRBJ2-3 - TRBV27 - CASSQRVSDTQYF TGTGCCAGCAGTCAAAGGGTTTCAGATACGCAGTATTTT
TRBJ1-1 few TRBV7-6 TRBD1 CATEDRGGTEAFF TGTGCCACGGAGGACAGGGGAGGGACTGAAGCTTTCTTT
TRBJ2-2 - TRBV12-3/TRBV12-4 - CASSPEDTWTATGELFF TGTGCCAGCAGTCCCGAGGACACCTGGACGGCCACCGGGGAGCTGTTTTTT
TRBJ2-3 few TRBV6-1 TRBD2 CASSSLAGAPSTDTQYF TGTGCCAGCAGTTCTCTAGCGGGGGCCCCGAGCACAGATACGCAGTATTTT
TRBJ1-5 few TRBV6-2/TRBV6-3 TRBD1 CASSYSGQGRRNQPQHF TGTGCCAGCAGTTACTCGGGACAGGGCAGGAGAAATCAGCCCCAGCATTTT
TRBJ1-1 few TRBV7-2 - CASSLDFQSQTEAFF TGTGCCAGCAGCTTAGATTTCCAGAGTCAAACTGAAGCTTTCTTT
TRBJ2-1 - TRBV5-6 - CASSYSSGWNEQFF TGTGCCAGCAGCTATTCCTCCGGCTGGAATGAGCAGTTCTTC
TRBJ2-1 - TRBV6-5 - CASSYTGNNEQFF TGTGCCAGCAGTTATACAGGGAACAATGAGCAGTTCTTC
TRBJ1-6 - TRBV19 - CASSLPQPYRGNSPLHF TGTGCCAGTAGTCTTCCACAGCCATATCGGGGTAATTCACCCCTCCACTTT
TRBJ2-5 few TRBV12-3/TRBV12-4 - CASSFRQFIEETQYF TGTGCCAGCAGTTTCAGGCAGTTTATCGAAGAGACCCAGTACTTC
TRBJ2-3 - TRBV4-1 - CASSQLPTDTQYF TGCGCCAGCAGCCAATTACCCACAGATACGCAGTATTTT
TRBJ1-2 many TRBV7-6 TRBD1 CASSFFPRQGNDPSDYGYTF TGTGCCAGCAGCTTCTTCCCAAGACAGGGGAATGATCCGTCGGACTATGGCTACACCTTC
TRBJ2-5 - TRBV6-1 TRBD1 CASSVLDRAKETLYF TGTGCCAGCAGCGTGTTGGACAGGGCGAAAGAGACCCTGTACTTC
TRBJ2-3 - TRBV28 TRBD2 CASSSPTSGGAPDTQYF TGTGCCAGCAGTTCCCCTACTAGCGGGGGGGCCCCAGATACGCAGTATTTT
TRBJ1-2 many TRBV5-6 - CASSSGGGFYGYTF TGTGCCAGCAGCTCCGGAGGAGGGTTCTATGGCTACACCTTC
TRBJ2-3 few TRBV4-1 - CASSPRGAGTSTDTQYF TGCGCCAGCAGCCCTAGGGGAGCTGGGACTAGCACAGATACGCAGTATTTT
TRBJ1-1 many TRBV7-6 - CASSLKGFGNTEAFF TGTGCCAGCAGCTTAAAAGGGTTTGGGAACACTGAAGCTTTCTTT